This record concerns one TCR beta chain sequence. Its target is unknown. CDR3 length: 13 residues. Germline loops: CDR1 SGHRS, CDR2 YFSETQ. Trimming shortened V by 6 bases and J by 4 bases, and 13 bases separated the two germline ends. This sample was included in a study of cytotoxic CD8 clonotypes in ibrutinib-treated CLL. Study details: The patients comprised roughly 10 relapsed/refractory and approximately 16 treatment-naive cases, about 18 IGHV unmutated. Findings and limits, study-wide: Clonality increased at ibrutinib response and stayed stable in sustained remission. At progression, however, it fell back toward baseline. Among the clonotypes, public ones were uncommon and contracted or held stable on treatment.

Some clones are missing from TCRdb's copy, which holds only in-frame ones; the method was immunoSEQ multiplex PCR. The sample records approximately 340,000 clones, 60% to 80% being singletons. The specimen was PBMCs, collected after 36 months of ibrutinib treatment. The chain uses TRBV5-1 and TRBJ2-5; D is tentatively TRBD1 or TRBD2 (5 bases each). The sequence came from a human donor with chronic lymphocytic leukemia. CDR3 protein: CASNREGLETQYF. CDR3 bases: TGCGCCAGCAACCGCGAGGGGCTAGAGACCCAGTACTTC.